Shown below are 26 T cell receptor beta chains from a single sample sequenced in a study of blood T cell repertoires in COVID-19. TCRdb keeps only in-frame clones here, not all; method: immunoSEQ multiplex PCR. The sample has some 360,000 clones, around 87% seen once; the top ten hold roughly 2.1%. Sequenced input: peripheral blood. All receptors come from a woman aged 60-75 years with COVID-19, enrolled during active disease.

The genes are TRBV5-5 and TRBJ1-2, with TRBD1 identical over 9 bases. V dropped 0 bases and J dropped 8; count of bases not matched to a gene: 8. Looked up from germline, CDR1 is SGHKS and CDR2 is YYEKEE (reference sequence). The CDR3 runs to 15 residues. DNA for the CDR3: TGTGCCAGCAGCTTGGCCAGGGGACAGGGTGGGGGCTACACCTTC. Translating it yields CASSLARGQGGGYTF.

Here the CDR3 DNA reads TGTGCCAGCAGCCCTAAAGAAAGCTATAATTCACCCCTCCACTTT. Its protein product is CASSPKESYNSPLHF. The J gene is TRBJ1-6, the V gene TRBV27; no definite D call. CDR3 length: 15 residues. The germline V gene has CDR1 MNHEY and CDR2 SMNVEV (reference sequence). V was clipped by 6 bases and J by 3 bases, with 12 bases between them.

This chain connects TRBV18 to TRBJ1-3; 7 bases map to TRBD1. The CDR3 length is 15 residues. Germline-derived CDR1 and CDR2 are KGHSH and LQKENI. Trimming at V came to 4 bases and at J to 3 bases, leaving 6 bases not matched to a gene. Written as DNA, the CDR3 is TGTGCCAGCTCACTCGACAGGGACCGTGGAAACACCATATATTTT. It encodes CASSLDRDRGNTIYF.

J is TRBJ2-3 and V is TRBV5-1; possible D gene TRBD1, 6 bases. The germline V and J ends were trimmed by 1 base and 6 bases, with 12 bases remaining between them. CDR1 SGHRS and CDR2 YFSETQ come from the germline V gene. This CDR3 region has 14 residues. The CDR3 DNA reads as TGCGCCAGCAGCTTGATAGAGGGGGTCGATACGCAGTATTTT. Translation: CASSLIEGVDTQYF. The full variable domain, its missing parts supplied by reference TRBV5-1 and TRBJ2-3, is KAGVTQTPRYLIKTRGQQVTLSCSPISGHRSVSWYQQTPGQGLQFLFEYFSETQRNKGNFPGRFSGRQFSNSRSEMNVSTLELGDSALYLCASSLIEGVDTQYFGPGTRLTVL.

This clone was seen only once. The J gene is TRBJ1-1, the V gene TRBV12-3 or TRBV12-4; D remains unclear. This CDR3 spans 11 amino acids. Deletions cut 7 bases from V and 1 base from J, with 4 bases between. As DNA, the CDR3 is TGTGCCAGCACCCAGAACACTGAAGCTTTCTTT. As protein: CASTQNTEAFF.

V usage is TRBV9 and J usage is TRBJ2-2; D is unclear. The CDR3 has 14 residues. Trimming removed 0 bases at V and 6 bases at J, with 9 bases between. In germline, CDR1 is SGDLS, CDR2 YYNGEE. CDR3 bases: TGTGCCAGCAGCGTAGCCGGAGATCCCGGGGAGCTGTTTTTT. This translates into CASSVAGDPGELFF.

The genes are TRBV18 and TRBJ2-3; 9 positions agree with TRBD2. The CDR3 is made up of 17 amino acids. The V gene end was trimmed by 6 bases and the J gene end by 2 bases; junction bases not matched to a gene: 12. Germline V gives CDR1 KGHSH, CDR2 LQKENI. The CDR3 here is CASSERLAGTTTDTQYF. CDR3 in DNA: TGTGCCAGCTCCGAACGCCTAGCGGGGACAACCACAGATACGCAGTATTTT. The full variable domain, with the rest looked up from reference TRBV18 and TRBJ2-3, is NAGVMQNPRHLVRRRGQEARLRCSPMKGHSHVYWYRQLPEEGLKFMVYLQKENIIDESGMPKERFSAEFPKEGPSILRIQQVVRGDSAAYFCASSERLAGTTTDTQYFGPGTRLTVL.

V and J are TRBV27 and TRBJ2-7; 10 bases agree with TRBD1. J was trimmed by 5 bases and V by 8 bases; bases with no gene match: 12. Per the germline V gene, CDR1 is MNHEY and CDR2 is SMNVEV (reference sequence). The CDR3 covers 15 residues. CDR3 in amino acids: CASAFWGQGRNEQYF. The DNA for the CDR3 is TGTGCCAGCGCTTTTTGGGGACAGGGGAGGAACGAGCAGTACTTC.

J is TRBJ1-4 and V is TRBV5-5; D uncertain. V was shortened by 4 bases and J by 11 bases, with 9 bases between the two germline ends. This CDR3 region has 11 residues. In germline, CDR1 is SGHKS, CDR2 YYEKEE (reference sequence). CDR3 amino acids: CASSQNGKLFF. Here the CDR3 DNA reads TGTGCCAGCAGCCAAAACGGGAAACTGTTTTTT.

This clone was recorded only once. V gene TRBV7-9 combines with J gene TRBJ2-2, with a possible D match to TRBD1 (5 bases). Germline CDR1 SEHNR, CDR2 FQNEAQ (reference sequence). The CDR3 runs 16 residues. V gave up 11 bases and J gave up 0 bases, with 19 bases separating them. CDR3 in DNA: TGTGCCTGCACGTTCAGGGCAGATTCGAACACCGGGGAGCTGTTTTTT. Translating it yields CACTFRADSNTGELFF.

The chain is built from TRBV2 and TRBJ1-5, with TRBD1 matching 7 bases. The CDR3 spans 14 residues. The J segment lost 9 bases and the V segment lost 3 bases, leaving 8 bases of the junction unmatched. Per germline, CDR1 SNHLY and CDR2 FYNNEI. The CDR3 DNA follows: TGTGCCAGCAGTGAGGGGCAGGGGGTTAGGCCCCAGCATTTT. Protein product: CASSEGQGVRPQHF.

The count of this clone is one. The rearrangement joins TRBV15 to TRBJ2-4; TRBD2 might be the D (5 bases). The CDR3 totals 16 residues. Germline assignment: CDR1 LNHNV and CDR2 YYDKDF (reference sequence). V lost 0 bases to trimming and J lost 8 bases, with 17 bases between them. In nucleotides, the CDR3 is TGTGCCACCAGCAGAGATAGGCGGAGGCTGGCAGACATTCAGTACTTC. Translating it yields CATSRDRRRLADIQYF.

CDR3 coding DNA: TGTGCCAGCAGTCCAGGACAGGCACCAGTCTATCCCCAGCATTTT. Its protein product is CASSPGQAPVYPQHF. The genes are TRBV6-5 and TRBJ1-5; 7 positions agree with TRBD1. With V trimmed by 5 bases and J by 10 bases, 14 bases remained unmatched. The CDR3 has 15 amino acids. The germline V gene has CDR1 MNHEY and CDR2 SVGAGI.

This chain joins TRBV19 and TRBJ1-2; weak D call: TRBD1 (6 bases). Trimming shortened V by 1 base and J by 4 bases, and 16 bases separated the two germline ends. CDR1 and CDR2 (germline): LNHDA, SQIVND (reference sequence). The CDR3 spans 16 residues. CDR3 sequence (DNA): TGTGCCAGTAGTATAGGAGGGACACTTAGGTCCTATGGCTACACCTTC. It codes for CASSIGGTLRSYGYTF.

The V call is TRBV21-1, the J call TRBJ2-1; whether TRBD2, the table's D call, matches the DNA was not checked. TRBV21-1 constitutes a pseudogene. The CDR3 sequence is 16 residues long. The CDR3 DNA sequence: TGTGCCAGCAGCTCGCAAGGCGGGGGATCTGATTTTGAGCAGTTCTTC. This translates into CASSSQGGGSDFEQFF.

The CDR3 sequence is CATSRDRVPGGEKLFF. The DNA of the CDR3 is TGTGCCACCAGCAGAGATAGGGTGCCCGGAGGGGAAAAACTGTTTTTT. This sequence joins TRBV15 and TRBJ1-4, with unresolved D. With 0 bases removed from V and 8 bases from J, the gap between germline ends came to 16 bases. Looked up from germline, CDR1 is LNHNV and CDR2 is YYDKDF (reference sequence). The CDR3 has 16 residues.

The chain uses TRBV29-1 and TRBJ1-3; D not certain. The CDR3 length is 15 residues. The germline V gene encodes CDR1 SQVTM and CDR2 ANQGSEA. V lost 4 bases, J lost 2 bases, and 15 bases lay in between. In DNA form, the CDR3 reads TGCAGCGTTGGGGCGGAGGAACACGCTGGAAACACCATATATTTT. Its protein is CSVGAEEHAGNTIYF.

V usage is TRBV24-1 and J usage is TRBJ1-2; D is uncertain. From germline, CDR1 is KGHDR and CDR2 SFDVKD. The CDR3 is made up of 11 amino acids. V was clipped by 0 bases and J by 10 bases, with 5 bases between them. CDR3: CATSDLGDYTF. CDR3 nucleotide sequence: TGTGCCACCAGTGATTTGGGAGACTACACCTTC.

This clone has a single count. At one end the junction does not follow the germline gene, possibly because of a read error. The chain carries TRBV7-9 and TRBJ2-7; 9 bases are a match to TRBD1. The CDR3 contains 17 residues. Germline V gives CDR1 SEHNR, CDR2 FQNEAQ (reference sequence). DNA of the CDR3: TGTGCCAGCAGGTTAGGGCCGGGACAGGGATCGTCCTACGAGCAGTACTTC. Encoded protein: CASRLGPGQGSSYEQYF.

The CDR3 loop is CASSRDRGNYGYTF. For the CDR3, the DNA is TGTGCCAGCAGCCGGGACAGGGGTAACTATGGCTACACCTTC. The V gene is TRBV6-5, the J gene TRBJ1-2, with 10 bases matching TRBD1. Trimming took 6 bases from V and 1 from J; bases not matched to a gene: 2. Germline values: CDR1 MNHEY, CDR2 SVGAGI. CDR3 length: 14 amino acids.

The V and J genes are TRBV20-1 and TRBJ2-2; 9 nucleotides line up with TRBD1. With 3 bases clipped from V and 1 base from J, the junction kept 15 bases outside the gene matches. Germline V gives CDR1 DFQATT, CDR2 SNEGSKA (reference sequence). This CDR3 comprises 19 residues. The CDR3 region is CSASESGQGSRWNTGELFF. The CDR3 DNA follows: TGCAGTGCTAGTGAGTCGGGACAGGGTAGTCGTTGGAACACCGGGGAGCTGTTTTTT.

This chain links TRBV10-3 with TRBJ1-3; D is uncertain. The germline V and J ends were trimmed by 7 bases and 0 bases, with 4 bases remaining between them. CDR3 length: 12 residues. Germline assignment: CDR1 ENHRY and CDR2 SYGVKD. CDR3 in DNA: TGTGCCATCACCAGCTCTGGAAACACCATATATTTT. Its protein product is CAITSSGNTIYF.

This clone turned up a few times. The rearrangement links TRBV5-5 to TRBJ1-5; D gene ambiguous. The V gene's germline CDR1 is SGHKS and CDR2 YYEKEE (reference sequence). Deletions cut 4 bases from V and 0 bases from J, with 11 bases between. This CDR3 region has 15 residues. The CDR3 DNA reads TGTGCCAGCAGCCCCCTACTTGCTAGCAATCAGCCCCAGCATTTT. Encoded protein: CASSPLLASNQPQHF.

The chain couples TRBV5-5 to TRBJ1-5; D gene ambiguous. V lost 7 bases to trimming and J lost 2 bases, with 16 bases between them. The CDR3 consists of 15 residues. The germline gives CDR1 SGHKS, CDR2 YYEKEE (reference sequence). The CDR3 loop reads CASGYGWQGNQPQHF. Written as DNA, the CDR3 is TGTGCCAGCGGGTATGGGTGGCAGGGCAATCAGCCCCAGCATTTT. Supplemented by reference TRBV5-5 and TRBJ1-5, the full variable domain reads DAGVTQSPTHLIKTRGQQVTLRCSPISGHKSVSWYQQVLGQGPQFIFQYYEKEERGRGNFPDRFSARQFPNYSSELNVNALLLGDSALYLCASGYGWQGNQPQHFGDGTRLSIL.

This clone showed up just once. The chain's CDR3 is CASSLVRGLVDTGELFF. CDR3 nucleotide sequence: TGTGCCAGCAGCTTAGTTCGGGGACTAGTGGACACCGGGGAGCTGTTTTTT. J is TRBJ2-2 and V is TRBV7-8, with 8 bases fitting TRBD2. Germline values: CDR1 SGHVS, CDR2 FQNEAQ. There are 17 residues in the CDR3. The J segment lost 3 bases and the V segment lost 1 base, leaving 7 bases of the junction unmatched.

CDR3 residues: CSVEGPGQGALGQYF. CDR3 in DNA: TGCAGCGTTGAAGGCCCGGGACAGGGGGCGCTGGGGCAGTACTTC. The gene calls are TRBV29-1 and TRBJ2-7; 12 bases are shared with TRBD1. V gave up 1 base and J gave up 9 bases; unmatched junction bases: 10. Per the germline V gene, CDR1 is SQVTM and CDR2 is ANQGSEA. There are 15 residues in the CDR3.